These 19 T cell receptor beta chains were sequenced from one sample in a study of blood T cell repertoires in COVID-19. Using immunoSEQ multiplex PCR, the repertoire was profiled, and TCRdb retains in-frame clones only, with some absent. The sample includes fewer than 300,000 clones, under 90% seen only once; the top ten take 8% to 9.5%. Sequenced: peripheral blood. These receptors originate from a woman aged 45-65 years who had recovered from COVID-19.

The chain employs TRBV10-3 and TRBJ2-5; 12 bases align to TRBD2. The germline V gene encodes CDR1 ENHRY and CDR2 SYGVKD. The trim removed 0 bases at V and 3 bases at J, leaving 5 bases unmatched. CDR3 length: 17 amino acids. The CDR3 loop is CAISESTSGGQKETQYF. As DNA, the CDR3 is TGTGCCATCAGTGAGTCGACTAGCGGGGGCCAGAAAGAGACCCAGTACTTC.

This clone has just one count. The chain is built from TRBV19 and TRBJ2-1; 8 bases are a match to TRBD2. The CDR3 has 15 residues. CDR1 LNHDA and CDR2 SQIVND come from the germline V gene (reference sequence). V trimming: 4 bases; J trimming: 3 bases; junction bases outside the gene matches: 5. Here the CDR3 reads CASSTGTRGYNEQFF. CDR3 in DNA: TGTGCCAGTAGTACGGGGACTAGAGGCTACAATGAGCAGTTCTTC.

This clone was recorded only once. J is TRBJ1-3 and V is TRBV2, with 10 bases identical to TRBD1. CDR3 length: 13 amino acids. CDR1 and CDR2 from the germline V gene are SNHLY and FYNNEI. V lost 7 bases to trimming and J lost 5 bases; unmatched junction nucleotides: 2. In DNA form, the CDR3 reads TGTGCCAGCATGGGACAGGGGAGAAACACCATATATTTT. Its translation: CASMGQGRNTIYF.

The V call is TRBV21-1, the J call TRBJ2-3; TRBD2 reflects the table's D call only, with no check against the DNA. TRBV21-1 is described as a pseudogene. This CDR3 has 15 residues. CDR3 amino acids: CASPVGGANADTQYF. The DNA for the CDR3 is TGTGCCAGCCCCGTAGGAGGTGCCAACGCAGATACGCAGTATTTT.

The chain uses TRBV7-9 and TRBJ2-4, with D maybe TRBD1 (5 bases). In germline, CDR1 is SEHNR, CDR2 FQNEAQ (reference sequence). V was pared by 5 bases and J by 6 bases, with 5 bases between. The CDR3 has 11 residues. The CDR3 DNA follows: TGTGCCAGCAGCCAGGGAAACATTCAGTACTTC. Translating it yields CASSQGNIQYF.

In DNA, the CDR3 is TGTGCCAGCAGTTACCCCCGGAGCGTTCGAGGGCGTCGAGACACCGGGGAGCTGTTTTTT. It translates to CASSYPRSVRGRRDTGELFF. The chain has TRBV28 and TRBJ2-2; D perhaps matches TRBD2 (5 bases). CDR1 MDHEN and CDR2 SYDVKM come from the germline V gene. The CDR3 contains 20 residues. Trimming stripped 4 bases from V and 3 bases from J, with 27 bases between. Variable domain in full (rest from reference TRBV28 and TRBJ2-2): DVKVTQSSRYLVKRTGEKVFLECVQDMDHENMFWYRQDPGLGLRLIYFSYDVKMKEKGDIPEGYSVSREKKERFSLILESASTNQTSMYLCASSYPRSVRGRRDTGELFFGEGSRLTVL.

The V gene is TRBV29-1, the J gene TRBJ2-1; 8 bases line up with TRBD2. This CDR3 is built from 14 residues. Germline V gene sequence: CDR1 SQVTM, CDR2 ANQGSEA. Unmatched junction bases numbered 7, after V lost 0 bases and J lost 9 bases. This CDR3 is CSVEDQSGRTEQFF. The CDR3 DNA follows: TGCAGCGTTGAAGATCAGAGCGGGAGAACTGAGCAGTTCTTC.

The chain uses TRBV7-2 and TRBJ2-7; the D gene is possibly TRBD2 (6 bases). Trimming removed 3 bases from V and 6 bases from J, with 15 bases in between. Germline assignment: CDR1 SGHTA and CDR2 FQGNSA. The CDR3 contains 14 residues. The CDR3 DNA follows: TGTGCCAGCAGCTTGGAGGAGCGGGTGGGCGAGCAGTACTTC. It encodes CASSLEERVGEQYF.

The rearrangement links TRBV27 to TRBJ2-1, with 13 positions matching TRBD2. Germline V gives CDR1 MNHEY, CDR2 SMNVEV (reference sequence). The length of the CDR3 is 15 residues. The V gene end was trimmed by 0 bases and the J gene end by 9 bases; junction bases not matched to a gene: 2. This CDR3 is CASSLSTSGRTEQFF. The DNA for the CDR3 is TGTGCCAGCAGTTTATCGACTAGCGGGAGGACTGAGCAGTTCTTC.

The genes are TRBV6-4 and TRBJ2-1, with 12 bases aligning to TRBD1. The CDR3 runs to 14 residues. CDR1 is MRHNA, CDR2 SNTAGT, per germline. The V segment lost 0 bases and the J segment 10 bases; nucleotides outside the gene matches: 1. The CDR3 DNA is TGTGCCAGCAGTGACTCGGGGACAGGGGGCGAGCAGTTCTTC. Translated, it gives CASSDSGTGGEQFF.

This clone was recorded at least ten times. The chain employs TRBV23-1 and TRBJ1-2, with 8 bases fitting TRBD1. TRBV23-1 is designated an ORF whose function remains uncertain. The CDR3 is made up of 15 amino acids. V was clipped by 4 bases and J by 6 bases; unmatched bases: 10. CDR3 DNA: TGCGCCAGCAGTCCGCCAATGACAGGGGACCATGGCTACACCTTC. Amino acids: CASSPPMTGDHGYTF.

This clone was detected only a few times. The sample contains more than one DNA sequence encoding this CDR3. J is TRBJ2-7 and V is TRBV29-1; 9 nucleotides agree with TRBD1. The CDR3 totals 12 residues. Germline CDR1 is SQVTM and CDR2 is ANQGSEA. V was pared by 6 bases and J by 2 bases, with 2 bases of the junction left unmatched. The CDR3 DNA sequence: TGCAGCGTAGGGACAGGGACCTACGAGCAGTACTTC. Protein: CSVGTGTYEQYF.

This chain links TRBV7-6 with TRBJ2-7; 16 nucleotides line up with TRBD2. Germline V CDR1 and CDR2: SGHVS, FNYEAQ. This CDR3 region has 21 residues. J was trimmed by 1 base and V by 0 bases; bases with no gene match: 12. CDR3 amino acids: CASSLAPGTSGGAGLSYEQYF. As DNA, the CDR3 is TGTGCCAGCAGCTTAGCGCCCGGGACTAGCGGGGGGGCCGGACTATCCTACGAGCAGTACTTC.

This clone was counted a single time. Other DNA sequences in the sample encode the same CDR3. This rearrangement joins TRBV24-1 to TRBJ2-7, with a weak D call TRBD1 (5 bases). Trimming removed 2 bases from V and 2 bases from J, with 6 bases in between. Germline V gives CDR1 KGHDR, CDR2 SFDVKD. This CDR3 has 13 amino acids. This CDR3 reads CATSDSGTYEQYF. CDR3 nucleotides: TGTGCCACCAGTGATTCAGGGACCTACGAGCAGTACTTC.

The CDR3 is CATEIRQGSTDTQYF. CDR3 bases: TGTGCCACCGAAATCCGACAGGGGAGCACAGATACGCAGTATTTT. The chain joins TRBV2 to TRBJ2-3; TRBD1 aligns across 8 bases. The V gene's germline CDR1 is SNHLY and CDR2 FYNNEI. CDR3 size: 15 residues. Germline trimming cut 10 bases from V and 0 bases from J; bases unmatched to any gene: 9.

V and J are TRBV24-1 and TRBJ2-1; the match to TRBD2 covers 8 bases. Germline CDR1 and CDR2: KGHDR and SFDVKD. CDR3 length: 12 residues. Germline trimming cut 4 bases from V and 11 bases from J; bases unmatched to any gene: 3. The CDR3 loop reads CATSELAGKQFF. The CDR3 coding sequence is TGTGCCACCAGTGAGTTAGCGGGGAAGCAGTTCTTC.

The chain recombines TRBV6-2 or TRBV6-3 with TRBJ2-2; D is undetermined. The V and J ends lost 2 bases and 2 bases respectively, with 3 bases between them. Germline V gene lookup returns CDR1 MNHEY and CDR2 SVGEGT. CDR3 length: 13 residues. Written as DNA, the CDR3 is TGTGCCAGCAGTTACGTAAACACCGGGGAGCTGTTTTTT. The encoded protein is CASSYVNTGELFF.

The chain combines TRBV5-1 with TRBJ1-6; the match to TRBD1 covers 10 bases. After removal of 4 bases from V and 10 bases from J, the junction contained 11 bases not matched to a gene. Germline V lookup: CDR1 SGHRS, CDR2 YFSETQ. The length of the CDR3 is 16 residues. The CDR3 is CASSGRDRGPSSPLHF. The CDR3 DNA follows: TGCGCCAGCAGCGGACGGGACAGGGGCCCGAGCTCACCCCTCCACTTT.

As DNA, the CDR3 is TGTGCCAGTAGTTTCACCTCCGACAGCAAGTACCACTTT. Residues: CASSFTSDSKYHF. The chain is built from TRBV19 and TRBJ1-6, with D maybe TRBD1 (5 bases). The V and J ends lost 5 bases and 18 bases respectively, with 20 bases between them. There are 13 residues in the CDR3. Germline V lookup: CDR1 LNHDA, CDR2 SQIVND (reference sequence).